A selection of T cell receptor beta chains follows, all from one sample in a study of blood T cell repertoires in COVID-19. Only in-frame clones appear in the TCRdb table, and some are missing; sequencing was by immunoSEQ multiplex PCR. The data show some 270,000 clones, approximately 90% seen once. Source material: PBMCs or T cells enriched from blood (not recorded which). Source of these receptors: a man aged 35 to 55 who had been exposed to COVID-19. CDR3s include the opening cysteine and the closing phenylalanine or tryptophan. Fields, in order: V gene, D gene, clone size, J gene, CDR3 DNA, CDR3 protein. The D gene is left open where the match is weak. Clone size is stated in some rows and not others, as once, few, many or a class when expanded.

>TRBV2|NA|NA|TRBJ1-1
TGTGCCAGCAGTGAAGAGAAGCTAACTGAAGCTTTCTTT
CASSEEKLTEAFF
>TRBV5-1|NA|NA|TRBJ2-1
TGCGCCAGCAGCGTGGGCGCCAACAATGAGCAGTTCTTC
CASSVGANNEQFF
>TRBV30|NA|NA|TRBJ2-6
TGTGCCTGGAGTCTAACGTTCGGCCGGAGAGCCTCTGGGGCCAACGTCCTGACTTTC
CAWSLTFGRRASGANVLTF
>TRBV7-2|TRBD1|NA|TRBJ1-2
TGTGCCAGCAGCACGGGGGGGGACAGGGGTATCTATGGCTACACCTTC
CASSTGGDRGIYGYTF
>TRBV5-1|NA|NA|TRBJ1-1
TGCGCCAGCAGCTTAGGACGGGATGGTACTGAAGCTTTCTTT
CASSLGRDGTEAFF
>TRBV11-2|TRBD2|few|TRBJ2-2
TGTGCCAGCAGCTTAAACGGTCTAGCGGGAGTCGGGACCGGGGAGCTGTTTTTT
CASSLNGLAGVGTGELFF
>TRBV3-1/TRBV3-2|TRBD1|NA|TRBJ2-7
TGTGCCAGCAGAACGCAGGGGGTCCCCTACGAGCAGTACTTC
CASRTQGVPYEQYF
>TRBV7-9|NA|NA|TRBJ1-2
TGTGCCAGCAGCTTATTAACGGGGAGTGTGGTCTATGGCTACACCTTC
CASSLLTGSVVYGYTF
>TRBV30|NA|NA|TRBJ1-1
TGTGCCTGGAGTACCAGATTTGTCACTGAAGCTTTCTTT
CAWSTRFVTEAFF
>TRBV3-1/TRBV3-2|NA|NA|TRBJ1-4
TGTGCCAGCAGCCAAGCGAACAGAATGAATAAACTGTTTTTT
CASSQANRMNKLFF
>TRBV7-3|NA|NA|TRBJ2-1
TGTGCCAGCAGCTTAGGATACGGAGTCAATGAGCAGTTCTTC
CASSLGYGVNEQFF
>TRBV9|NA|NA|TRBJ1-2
TGTGCCAGCAGCGTGACCTGGGGCGCGGGAGAGGCCGATGGCTACACCTTC
CASSVTWGAGEADGYTF
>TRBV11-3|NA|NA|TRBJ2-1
TGTGCCAGCAGCGCGAGCAGGGTTTTGAAGGACCAACACGATGAGCAGTTCTTC
CASSASRVLKDQHDEQFF
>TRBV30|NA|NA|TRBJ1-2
TGTGCCTGGAGACACACTAGAGGCTACACCTTC
CAWRHTRGYTF
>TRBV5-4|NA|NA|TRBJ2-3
TGTGCCAGCAGCCCACCAACAGGGATTATCGCAGATACGCAGTATTTT
CASSPPTGIIADTQYF
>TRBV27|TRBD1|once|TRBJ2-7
TGTGCCACCGACAGACAGGGAACCTACGAGCAGTACTTC
CATDRQGTYEQYF
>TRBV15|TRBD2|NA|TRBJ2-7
TGTGCCACCAGCAGAGGGACTAGCGCGACCTACGAGCAGTACTTC
CATSRGTSATYEQYF
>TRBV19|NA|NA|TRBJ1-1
TGTGCCAGTAGTGCGGGAATAAACACTGAAGCTTTCTTT
CASSAGINTEAFF
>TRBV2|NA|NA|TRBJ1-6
TGTGCCAGCAGTGTGGGGGGGAGCTCCTATAATTCACCCCTCCACTTT
CASSVGGSSYNSPLHF
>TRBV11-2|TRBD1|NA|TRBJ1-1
TGTGCCAGCAGCTTGACAGGGTATAATGAAGCTTTCTTT
CASSLTGYNEAFF
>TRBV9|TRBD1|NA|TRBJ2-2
TGTGCCAGCAGCGTACTACAGGGGACAATGAACACCGGGGAGCTGTTTTTT
CASSVLQGTMNTGELFF
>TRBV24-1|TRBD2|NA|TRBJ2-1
TGTGCCACCAGAGAGACTAGCGGGAATGAGCAGTTCTTC
CATRETSGNEQFF
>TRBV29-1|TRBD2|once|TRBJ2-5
TGCAGCGTACTAGCGGGAGTCGTGGAGACCCAGTACTTC
CSVLAGVVETQYF
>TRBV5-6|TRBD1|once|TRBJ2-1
TGTGCCAGCAGCCACACACTGGGACAGGATTACAATGAGCAGTTCTTC
CASSHTLGQDYNEQFF
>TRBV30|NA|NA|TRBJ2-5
TGTGCCTGGAGCCCCTCAGAAGTAATACAAGAGACCCAGTACTTC
CAWSPSEVIQETQYF